The 21 T cell receptor beta chains in this list originate from one sample, sequenced in a study of siplizumab effects on memory and regulatory T cells. Assay used: immunoSEQ multiplex PCR; TCRdb lists only in-frame clones, some missing. The data hold 50,000 to 70,000 clones, with around 96% observed a single time. Sequencing was carried out using naive CD8+ T cells sorted from blood. Receptors originate from a human donor in good health.

The rearrangement joins TRBV6-5 to TRBJ2-2; the D is unclear. The germline V gene encodes CDR1 MNHEY and CDR2 SVGAGI. Trimming took off 3 bases at V and 7 bases at J, with 9 bases between the two ends. The CDR3 has 13 residues. The CDR3, as DNA: TGTGCCAGCAGTTATTCCCAAGGCGGGGAGCTGTTTTTT. Translated: CASSYSQGGELFF.

This clone was found once. V and J are TRBV6-6 and TRBJ1-1; D unclear. CDR1 MNHNY and CDR2 SVGAGI come from the germline V gene (reference sequence). V was shortened by 0 bases and J by 0 bases, with 8 bases between the two germline ends. This CDR3 comprises 15 residues. The CDR3 loop is CASSYSNGMNTEAFF. The CDR3 DNA sequence: TGTGCCAGCAGTTACTCGAATGGGATGAACACTGAAGCTTTCTTT.

This chain uses TRBV4-3 with TRBJ1-2, with 7 positions matching TRBD1. The trim removed 0 bases at V and 6 bases at J, leaving 7 bases unmatched. The CDR3 consists of 15 residues. Germline values: CDR1 LGHNA, CDR2 YSLEER. In DNA form, the CDR3 reads TGCGCCAGCAGCCAAGAGGAGGGACAGCTTGATGGCTACACCTTC. It is translated as CASSQEEGQLDGYTF.

This sequence joins TRBV28 and TRBJ1-2, with a tentative D call TRBD1 (5 bases). V was clipped by 8 bases and J by 2 bases, with 21 bases between them. Germline assignment: CDR1 MDHEN and CDR2 SYDVKM. This CDR3 spans 16 amino acids. For the CDR3, the DNA is TGTGCCAGCGCGACCGAAGTTTGGGGGGGAAACTATGGCTACACCTTC. Translating gives CASATEVWGGNYGYTF.

The V call is TRBV19, the J call TRBJ2-2, with D possibly being TRBD1 or TRBD2 (5 bases each). The CDR3 is made up of 13 amino acids. In germline, CDR1 is LNHDA, CDR2 SQIVND (reference sequence). Deletions cut 5 bases from V and 7 bases from J, with 11 bases between. The CDR3 nucleotides read TGTGCCAGTAGTGTTGGGGCGGGCGGGGAGCTGTTTTTT. Amino acids: CASSVGAGGELFF.

The V gene is TRBV27, the J gene TRBJ2-3, with 8 bases identical to TRBD2. The V and J ends lost 5 bases and 3 bases, in that order; junction bases with no gene match: 7. Germline assignment: CDR1 MNHEY and CDR2 SMNVEV (reference sequence). The CDR3 totals 15 residues. Written as DNA, the CDR3 is TGTGCCAGCAGTGGCGGGGGGCGTCTAACAGATACGCAGTATTTT. Translation gives CASSGGGRLTDTQYF.

CDR3 sequence reads: CASSVGLAGDGEEQFF. In DNA, the CDR3 is TGTGCCAGCAGCGTAGGTCTAGCGGGGGACGGGGAGGAGCAGTTCTTC. V and J are TRBV9 and TRBJ2-1; 10 positions match TRBD2. The CDR3 totals 16 residues. Germline V gene data show CDR1 as SGDLS and CDR2 as YYNGEE. V was clipped by 0 bases and J by 10 bases; unmatched bases: 10.

The chain is built from TRBV9 and TRBJ2-7; no firm D call. Trimming removed 4 bases from V and 0 bases from J, with 11 bases in between. CDR3 length: 14 residues. Germline values: CDR1 SGDLS, CDR2 YYNGEE. The CDR3 DNA reads as TGTGCCAGCAGCTCCAGCCTGATCTCCTACGAGCAGTACTTC. Amino acids: CASSSSLISYEQYF.

This chain connects TRBV21-1 to TRBJ2-5. TRBV21-1 is flagged as a pseudogene. CDR3 length: 18 residues. The CDR3 is CASSKQHIGTNPPTAQYF. CDR3 coding DNA: TGTGCCAGCAGCAAACAGCACATAGGGACCAACCCCCCGACGGCCCAGTACTTC.

The chain is built from TRBV12-5 and TRBJ2-5; 9 bases agree with TRBD2. Germline loops: CDR1 LGHNT, CDR2 FRNRAP. The CDR3 extends over 17 amino acids. V shed 0 bases and J 3 bases; nucleotides not matched to a gene: 8. CDR3: CASGLVLSGGPEETQYF. The CDR3 DNA follows: TGTGCTAGTGGTTTGGTACTGAGCGGGGGGCCCGAAGAGACCCAGTACTTC.

The chain employs TRBV4-1 and TRBJ2-4, with 8 positions matching TRBD2. V was pared by 2 bases and J by 4 bases, with 4 bases of the junction left unmatched. This CDR3 is 15 amino acids long. Germline V gene sequence: CDR1 MGHRA, CDR2 YSYEKL. This chain's CDR3 is CASSQSGGLKNIQYF. The CDR3 DNA reads as TGCGCCAGCAGCCAAAGCGGGGGCCTGAAAAACATTCAGTACTTC.

The table lists this clone with a count of one. The rearrangement joins TRBV2 to TRBJ2-3; D perhaps matches TRBD2 (6 bases). Germline loops: CDR1 SNHLY, CDR2 FYNNEI. This CDR3 region has 19 residues. The V end was cut by 7 bases, the J end by 0 bases, with 26 bases between. CDR3 residues: CASTDNQEGFELSTDTQYF. In DNA, the CDR3 is TGTGCCAGCACCGATAACCAGGAGGGGTTTGAATTAAGCACAGATACGCAGTATTTT.

A remark on this clone: One end of the junction varies from germline; a read error may be responsible. The chain links TRBV5-6 to TRBJ1-1; D is unclear. The CDR3 totals 11 residues. Germline lookup yields CDR1 SGHDT and CDR2 YYEEEE. CDR3 residues: CANSLVGEAFF. The CDR3 DNA follows: TGTGCCAACAGCTTGGTAGGGGAAGCTTTCTTT.

This chain uses TRBV13 with TRBJ2-3, with 9 bases matching TRBD2. CDR3 length equals 15 residues. Trimming cost V 7 bases and J 1 base; bases outside gene matches: 6. CDR1 is PRHDT and CDR2 is FYEKMQ in the germline V gene (reference sequence). The CDR3 sequence: CASKSAGGGTDTQYF. The CDR3 DNA reads TGTGCCAGCAAATCGGCGGGGGGGGGCACAGATACGCAGTATTTT.

V is TRBV4-3 and J is TRBJ1-2; D may be TRBD1 (6 bases). Trimming removed 1 base at V and 8 bases at J, with 11 bases between. The CDR3 has 13 residues. CDR1 and CDR2 from the germline V gene are LGHNA and YSLEER. The CDR3: CASSQVLGGGYTF. The CDR3 bases are TGCGCCAGCAGCCAAGTACTAGGGGGAGGCTACACCTTC.

J is TRBJ2-1 and V is TRBV9, with 9 bases matching TRBD1. J gave up 6 bases and V 3 bases, and 7 bases lay outside the gene matches. The CDR3 spans 15 residues. The V gene's germline CDR1 is SGDLS and CDR2 YYNGEE. The DNA of the CDR3 is TGTGCCAGCAGCGCGGGACAGGGAACAGGCAATGAGCAGTTCTTC. Its translation: CASSAGQGTGNEQFF.

This chain joins TRBV7-9 and TRBJ1-4; tentative D call: TRBD1 (5 bases). This CDR3 region has 17 residues. Germline CDR1 is SEHNR and CDR2 is FQNEAQ (reference sequence). Trimming removed 1 base from V and 4 bases from J, with 16 bases in between. CDR3 residues: CASSLVWFDSDNEKLFF. CDR3 sequence (DNA): TGTGCCAGCAGCTTAGTATGGTTCGACAGTGATAATGAAAAACTGTTTTTT.

This sequence joins TRBV19 and TRBJ1-2, with a tentative D call TRBD1 (6 bases). Per germline, CDR1 LNHDA and CDR2 SQIVND (reference sequence). The CDR3 spans 13 residues. V lost 4 bases and J lost 8, with 14 bases in between. The DNA of the CDR3 is TGTGCCAGTAGTACCGGGACATACCAGGGCTACACCTTC. It specifies CASSTGTYQGYTF.

This clone showed up just once. V is TRBV4-1 and J is TRBJ2-7; 7 positions match TRBD1. Germline V gives CDR1 MGHRA, CDR2 YSYEKL. V lost 4 bases to trimming and J lost 0 bases; unmatched junction nucleotides: 9. The CDR3 length is 16 residues. CDR3 amino acids: CASSPNQGEISYEQYF. The CDR3, as DNA: TGCGCCAGCAGCCCGAATCAGGGGGAGATCTCCTACGAGCAGTACTTC.

The chain employs TRBV7-6 and TRBJ2-1; 13 positions agree with TRBD2. Germline CDR1 reads SGHVS; CDR2 reads FNYEAQ. The V gene end was trimmed by 4 bases and the J gene end by 9 bases; junction bases not matched to a gene: 9. This CDR3 contains 16 residues. In DNA, the CDR3 is TGTGCCAGCAGCTCCTCTCCGGGACTAGCGGGGAGTGAGCAGTTCTTC. It specifies CASSSSPGLAGSEQFF.

The gene calls are TRBV10-3 and TRBJ2-7, with 8 bases that match TRBD1. There are 13 residues in the CDR3. From germline, CDR1 is ENHRY and CDR2 SYGVKD. Germline trimming cut 10 bases from V and 6 bases from J; bases unmatched to any gene: 11. CDR3 nucleotide sequence: TGTGCCACAATGCAGGGGGCTTCCGGCGAGCAGTACTTC. Protein: CATMQGASGEQYF.